This paragraph reports one T cell receptor beta chain. Its antigen is not yet known. One base away there is no much larger clone; base qualities are not given. The library was obtained by the immunoSEQ multiplex PCR assay. The multiplex PCR relied on a mix of 60 forward primers for TCR Vbeta segments and 13 reverse primers for TCR Jbeta segments. Amplification of the CDR3 region of rearranged TCR beta genes was performed with a multiplex PCR assay on genomic DNA. Amplified TCR beta libraries were sequenced as 87-base-pair reads on the Illumina HiSeq System. The original methods were these. Across the roughly 670 repertoires, a later analysis counted 80 million or so unique TCR beta chains, roughly 11 million of which were shared by at least two donors. A nearest-neighbor algorithm error-corrected the raw reads and collapsed the reads into unique sequences, merging closely related sequences to remove PCR and sequencing errors. CDR3 sequences were aligned to IMGT reference sequences to assign V, D and J gene segments. Each retained sequence needed at least a six-nucleotide match to both a V gene segment and a J gene segment. Rearrangements were called productive when the CDR3 lacked stop codons and stayed in frame with V and J; all others were non-productive. CDR3 was defined according to IMGT convention as the region running from the second conserved V-encoded cysteine to the conserved J-encoded phenylalanine. The earlier analysis of about 610 of the donors excluded sequences that lacked an unambiguous match to a single V gene segment. In an earlier analysis of several hundred of the donors, V segments were called functional above 56.7% productive rearrangements and were called segregating when the between-donor standard deviation exceeded 5%. A statistical classification framework was built to diagnose cytomegalovirus status from the catalog of TCR beta chain sequences. V and J gene assignment, in a later analysis, came from comparing TCR nucleotide sequences with IMGT/GENE-DB human TR gene sequences. A later analysis assigned CDR3 sequences and most-parsimonious VDJ recombination scenarios with the TCRdist pipeline. A later analysis defined each TCR beta chain by its CDR3 amino acid sequence plus V-gene family, and excluded reads lacking a unique V-gene family. As a way to deal with suspected cross-contamination and a sequencing artifact, a later analysis dropped roughly 600 nucleotide sequences that were highly shared and had low generation probability. A later analysis calculated a clonal expansion index for each public chain from normalized within-repertoire ranks of inferred template counts. A later analysis computed generation probabilities with a VDJ recombination model fitted to out-of-frame rearrangements, and checked the results against IGoR. A later analysis scored TCR-TCR, TCR-HLA and TCR-CMV co-occurrence with hypergeometric tests, applying a repertoire-size bias correction to TCR pairs. In a later analysis, false discovery rates were estimated by permuting HLA or CMV assignments 20 times. A later analysis grouped co-occurring TCRs with DBSCAN, adding TCRdist sequence similarity when clustering within HLA-allele-positive subsets. Repertoires with fewer than 30,000 or more than 120,000 public chains were left out of co-occurrence clustering, as were about 5 repertoires with anomalous nucleotide sharing. Sourced from immuneACCESS, this table was stored by TCRdb with only in-frame sequences that have V and J called. A share of the clones is absent; for the studies checked, an unresolved V gene accounts for under half, and the remainder has no known explanation. For V, J and clone size, that table is used; D and trimming come from the DNA. The sample records about 150,000 clones, 70% to 90% of which are singletons. The ten largest clones take up more than 4% of the sample.

The cohort consisted of 600 to 700 healthy bone marrow donors. Cohort members were all nominally healthy when sampled, although unrecorded immune exposures were likely present. The donor tested CMV seropositive, placing the donor among the 289 seropositive members of the cohort. A peripheral blood sample was provided by each donor, and peripheral blood mononuclear cells were used for TCR beta sequencing. The Qiagen DNeasy Blood Extraction Kit was used to extract genomic DNA from the blood cell samples. Including the terminal cysteine and phenylalanine, the CDR3 comprises 12 residues. Of the read, only the CDR3 DNA is kept; its 36 bases are in frame from base 1. The germline V gene gives CDR1 as SGHRS and CDR2 as YFSETQ. V trim: 4 bases; J trim: 14 bases; unmatched bases: 8. These data originate in a study of cytomegalovirus exposure and HLA in healthy donors (dated by TCRdb to about 2017). In terms of the full investigation: According to an earlier analysis of 587 of the donors, roughly 180 million T cells yielded 117 million unique TCR beta sequences and 276 Gb of sequence data. An early release that covered around 590 HLA-typed donors contained approximately 300 gigabases of sequencing data and 75 million to 100 million unique TCR sequences. Of the 350 to 450 genotyped donors, about 80% fell in the genetic ancestry cluster associated with self-reported Caucasian donors. The study aimed to test whether cataloging public T cell receptors could reveal signatures of past pathogen exposure. The study used immunosequencing to profile the T cell repertoires of around 600 subjects and linked those repertoires to cytomegalovirus serostatus. Besides the first cohort of roughly 700 subjects, a separate validation cohort made up of 120 different subjects was used. To predict cytomegalovirus infection status, the study combined high-throughput TCR immunosequencing, statistical association of individual TCRs with disease status, and machine learning. To study patterns of TCR occurrence, a later analysis re-analyzed previously published TCR beta repertoires from more than 550 donors and added high-resolution HLA genotyping. Rather than drawing on any new phenotypic data, the later analysis identified candidate immune exposures from TCR beta sequences and the way those sequences occurred across donors. To decide whether each TCR beta V gene segment behaved as functional or pseudogenic, an earlier analysis of nearly 600 of the donors relied on high-throughput TCR beta sequencing. Donor age, sex, ethnicity and CMV serostatus were compiled together with the repertoire data. In a later genetic analysis, genome-wide SNP genotypes for 398 of the 666 donors were used, and that subset was treated as a discovery cohort. All discovery cohort repertoires had been generated using a single sequencing platform. HLA typing covered class I and class II loci at four-digit resolution. The number of typed donors differed by locus: 629-630 for A, B, C, DRB1 and DQB1; 500 to 550 for DQA1; approximately 600 for DPA1; and around 450 for DPB1. Roughly five DR-DQ haplotypes were treated as single units for association and clustering because of strong linkage in the cohort. Among about 400 genotyped donors of the cohort, an average of around 220,000 unique TCR beta nucleotide sequences was sequenced per donor, of which about 19% were non-productive. General findings and caveats noted by the study authors: This cohort had only TCR beta chains sequenced, and the lack of alpha or paired-chain data limited which features could be detected. A few of the identified cytomegalovirus-associated TCR beta chains were confirmed in vitro to be specific for cytomegalovirus antigens. Most TCR sequences were seen in very few donors, while some public TCRs were found in many individuals. Cytomegalovirus status was reported to be diagnosed by the classifier with high specificity and sensitivity in both the original and validation cohorts. Because counts were too low, about 18 rarely observed V segments, including chromosome 9 orphons, were left out of the earlier analysis of 587 of the donors. In a later analysis, several top co-occurrence clusters were reported to appear linked to parvovirus B19, influenza, CMV and Epstein-Barr virus. The only immune exposure information available for the cohort was CMV serostatus. A later genetic analysis associated a missense DCLRE1C variant with V-gene and J-gene trimming of TCR beta chains, and an independent cohort replicated the association. The authors suggested that the approach could potentially be generalized to other disease states and immunological phenotypes. Most CMV-associated TCR beta chains appeared to be HLA-restricted in a later analysis, and the HLA associations seemed to be driven largely by CMV exposure. A later analysis found that HLA-associated TCR beta chains were more clonally expanded and had lower generation probabilities than equally common non-associated chains. Some IMGT-functional V segments, including TRBV6-2 and TRBV6-3, could not be told apart with the 87-base-pair reads, so those segments were excluded. In an earlier analysis of 587 of the donors, most TCR beta V segments were observed in productive rearrangements about 87% or about 30% of the time, broadly matching IMGT annotations. A later analysis found that TCR association rates varied across HLA loci, with DRB1 alleles showing the most associated TCRs and HLA-C alleles the fewest. A later genetic analysis reported fewer N-insertions in productive TCRs among donors in an Asian-associated ancestry cluster than the roughly 670-donor mean. A group of highly shared sequence variants was considered likely to be a technical artifact of the sequencing pipeline. The study gave a list of roughly 150 TCR beta chains associated with cytomegalovirus. When HLA alleles, especially DR and DQ, strongly co-occurred, attributing TCR associations to individual alleles was difficult. Roughly uniform sequencing depth across donors was assumed in presence/absence analyses, although this assumption may not hold. Correlated functional status among segregating V segments might reflect linkage disequilibrium, but an unknown experimental factor could not be ruled out. A later analysis associated some 17,000 TCR beta sequences with specific HLA alleles at a false discovery rate of 0.05. HLA typing was unavailable for some donors at each locus, so association tests used only the typed subset. A further reported finding was that TCR beta sequences accurately predicted the HLA-A and HLA-B alleles for most subjects in the first cohort.

The receptor comes from a girl aged 10 to 17 in good health and CMV-seropositive. The chain employs TRBV5-1 and TRBJ2-1; 8 bases in the junction line up with TRBD1. The sample taken for sequencing was PBMCs. The DNA is as follows: TGCGCCAGCAGCGCCCTGGACAGGGAGGAGTTCTTC. Its product reads: CASSALDREEFF.